This T cell receptor (beta chain) was identified in a study of cytomegalovirus exposure and HLA in healthy donors. Per the germline V gene, CDR1 is SGHRS and CDR2 is YFSETQ. V was clipped by 1 base and J by 5 bases; unmatched bases: 11. There are 16 residues in the CDR3. This clone was seen more than once but under ten times. Amplification used 60 Vbeta primers and 13 Jbeta primers. Some clones are missing from TCRdb's copy, which holds only in-frame ones; the method was immunoSEQ multiplex PCR. In the table there are around 190,000 clones, about 10% of which are singletons. The V gene is TRBV5-1, the J gene TRBJ2-7; 8 nucleotides line up with TRBD1. The sequence was collected from a woman younger than 45 in good health and CMV-seropositive. The sample taken for sequencing was PBMCs. Here the CDR3 DNA reads TGCGCCAGCAGCTTGACACCGACAGGGGCGCGGAACGAGCAGTACTTC. Translating gives CASSLTPTGARNEQYF.